This TCR beta chain emerged from a study of regulatory T cells in long-lasting Graves disease (dated by TCRdb to about 2021). Concerning the study at large: Antithyroid drugs had been taken for less than 3 months by newly diagnosed Graves' disease patients. Persistent Graves' disease patients were compared with newly diagnosed Graves' disease patients by peripheral blood TCR sequencing and RNA sequencing. The study took place in China and was registered as a clinical trial. A total of around 35 samples underwent TCR sequencing, from 13 patients with persistent Graves' disease and 20 or so patients with newly diagnosed Graves' disease.

Including the terminal cysteine and phenylalanine, the CDR3 comprises 15 residues. Only the CDR3 region is kept as DNA, spanning 45 bases read in frame from base 1. V gives up 5 bases and J gives up 5 bases, and the segment between their germline ends measures 16 bases. Sequences LNHNV (CDR1) and YYDKDF (CDR2) are obtained from the germline V gene (reference sequence). The paper as a whole reports these results and caveats: Sequencing and analysis were limited to the TCR beta chain. Lower TCR Shannon entropy and fewer highly expanded clones were observed in persistent Graves' disease patients than in newly diagnosed patients, which suggested clonal expansion. Because the primary lesion, thyroid tissue, could not be accessed, the study looked at peripheral blood alone. Preferential use of TRBV28, TRBJ1-2 and TRBJ2-5 was observed in persistent disease, whereas TRBV20-1 and TRBJ2-1 were favored in newly diagnosed disease. The authors acknowledged the small sample size as a limitation that may reduce accuracy. More public clonotypes were shared among persistent patients (fewer than 3,000) than among newly diagnosed patients (roughly 1,000).

The library was obtained by multiplex PCR. Sequencing was performed on an Illumina HiSeq 4000. iRepertoire HTBI primers and Arm-PCR amplification of CDR3 regions were used to construct TCR beta libraries. Before sequencing, the PCR products underwent gel purification. For the original study's pipeline: A total of roughly 58 TRBV and more than twelve TRBJ segments were identified across samples and were used for gene usage analysis of CDR3 amino acid clonotypes. Filtered high-quality paired reads were merged into contigs using COPE and FqMerger. Contigs were aligned with BLAST to IMGT TRBV, TRBD and TRBJ reference genes, and CDR3 was defined per IMGT. Any clonotype with a frequency above 0.1% was classified as a highly expanded clone. Repertoire diversity was measured by Shannon entropy, and V-J evenness by the Gini coefficient. A clonotype was considered public if more than one individual shared it. Clones were called with MiXCR by TCRdb after fastp trimmed the public reads at Q25, and only in-frame beta chains were retained. Duplicate CDR3 protein sequences are folded into a single record with the most common DNA and genes. For this entry, the V and J calls and clone size follow TCRdb and not the study's own pipeline. Here the sample has about 430,000 distinct CDR3 sequences; 15% occur a single time. The top ten hold about 8.2% of the sample.

This clonotype was counted many times. No antigen is known for it. Base quality data are lacking; no much larger clone is found one base away. The label giving this sample's time point can be read as: newly diagnosed GD, antithyroid drugs for less than 3 months. For both TCR sequencing and RNA sequencing, RNA was extracted from PBMCs using TRIzol. The diagnosis of Graves' disease followed American Thyroid Association guidelines. The patients came from an endocrinology department in Xi'an, China. From each patient, about 9.7 milliliters of peripheral blood was collected into an EDTA anticoagulant tube. Ficoll Paque Plus density gradient separation was used to isolate PBMCs, and no further T cell sorting was done. An Agilent 2100 Bioanalyzer and agarose gel were used to check RNA quality, while a NanoDrop 2000 measured RNA concentration. The sample also formed part of further work on T cells in Graves' hyperthyroidism and ophthalmopathy. As the second publication notes: Graves' hyperthyroidism was defined as stable when no progression to ophthalmopathy occurred over 18 months of follow-up. Hyperthyroidism patients were newly diagnosed, with disease duration under 2 months, and aged 18 to 65 years. Exclusion was applied to patients with uncontrolled infections, other autoimmune diseases, pregnancy or lactation. Clinical symptoms, serum thyroxine and TRAb, thyroid ultrasound, and orbital computed tomography formed the basis for the diagnoses. A first-round RT-PCR of the TCR CDR3 used the HTBI primer set with the Qiagen OneStep RT-PCR kit. Most expanded thyroid clonotypes (frequency above 0.001) were also found in blood, which suggests that blood repertoires may mirror thyroid immune responses. In cross-validation, a model built on a 13 V-J signature told ophthalmopathy apart from stable hyperthyroidism with under 90% sensitivity and around 83% specificity, and in testing the same model reached 80%/75%. In validation, the model predicted progression to ophthalmopathy with around 71% sensitivity and 72% to 85% specificity, a median of approximately 6.5 months before onset. To identify TCR V-J signatures that set the groups apart, the researchers used a discovery cohort of 100 patients, made up of roughly 40 with Graves' ophthalmopathy and some 56 with stable Graves' hyperthyroidism. Prospective prediction of ophthalmopathy was tested in an independent validation cohort consisting of roughly 20 hyperthyroidism patients and about 17 patients who later progressed to ophthalmopathy. For training and testing, the 100 or so patients in the discovery cohort were randomly divided in a 7:3 ratio. In addition, the study compared T-cell repertoires in thyroid tissue and in blood from five to seven Graves' hyperthyroidism patients. Following sampling, methimazole starting at 30 mg daily was given to hyperthyroidism patients, and high-dose intravenous methylprednisolone was given to ophthalmopathy patients. Libraries were constructed in a second round of multiplex PCR, after which size selection and purification were carried out. The libraries were sequenced on an Illumina HiSeq2000 using paired-end 100 bp reads. SOAPnuke was used to process the raw data, with reads discarded if the reads contained adapters or uncalled bases, had a mean Phred below 15, or lacked an exact constant-primer or identifier match. High-quality paired reads were merged with COPE v1.2.5, and unique nucleotide sequences were defined as clonotypes. Clonotypes were aligned to IMGT TRBV, TRBD and TRBJ reference segments using MiTCR v1.1. The analysis included only V-J combinations with a frequency above 0.0001, which together covered approximately 99% of the repertoires. A TCS score was defined as the ratio between F50 (clonal expansion) and ExV (chaos), using BLOSUM62-based TCRdist between CDR3 peptides within each V-J. Welch's t-statistics and random forest reduced fewer than 550 V-J features to 13, which were used in a naive Bayes classifier (R e1071). No statistical method was used to fix the sample size in advance, and group allocation was not hidden from the investigators. According to the paper, TCR Vbeta CDR3 sequencing was carried out on 135 peripheral blood samples, which came from under 50 ophthalmopathy, 80 or so hyperthyroidism and roughly 17 progressor patients.

The chain joins TRBV15 to TRBJ2-1; tentative D gene TRBD1, with 6 bases matching. The origin of this receptor is a middle-aged woman with Graves disease. Donor details come from another sample of the same person, matched by shared clones. The input for sequencing was peripheral blood mononuclear cells (PBMCs), taken at new diagnosis, from a patient treated with antithyroid drugs. The bases are TGTGCCACCAGCGGACCTGCGACAGGCCACAATGAGCAGTTCTTC. Translated, this is CATSGPATGHNEQFF.